Presented here are 12 T cell receptor beta chains from one specimen sequenced in a study of blood T cell repertoires in COVID-19 (dated by TCRdb to the early 2020s). Library construction relied on the immunoSEQ multiplex PCR assay. TCRdb provides this immuneACCESS table in a form limited to in-frame rearrangements. Some clones are lacking; in checked studies, under half of them reflect an unresolved V gene, and why the rest are absent is not known. The sample profile shows over 200,000 clones; 84% of them were found once. The ten largest account for 5.5% to 7.5% of the sample. Material for sequencing was PBMCs or T cells enriched from blood (not recorded which). Receptors originate from a woman aged 40 to 50 who had recovered from COVID-19.

The chain combines TRBV28 with TRBJ1-1; 10 bases are a match to TRBD1. Trimming at V came to 6 bases and at J to 3 bases, leaving 4 bases not matched to a gene. The germline CDR1 and CDR2 sequences are MDHEN and SYDVKM. The CDR3 is 14 amino acids. Written as DNA, the CDR3 is TGTGCCAGCAGCGGGACAGGGGAGGACACTGAAGCTTTCTTT. Amino acids: CASSGTGEDTEAFF.

The chain uses TRBV7-2 and TRBJ1-3; 8 bases are a match to TRBD1. This CDR3 has 15 amino acids. Trimming removed 4 bases from V and 1 base from J; junction bases left unmatched: 3. Germline V gene lookup returns CDR1 SGHTA and CDR2 FQGNSA. The CDR3 region is CASSSNRGSGNTIYF. CDR3 nucleotides: TGTGCCAGCAGCTCTAACAGGGGGTCTGGAAACACCATATATTTT.

The chain couples TRBV18 to TRBJ2-2; 7 bases are a match to TRBD1. V trimming: 6 bases; J trimming: 5 bases; junction bases outside the gene matches: 12. Germline-derived CDR1 and CDR2 are KGHSH and LQKENI. The CDR3 totals 16 residues. CDR3 protein: CASSPNRQGRTGELFF. The CDR3 DNA reads TGTGCCAGCTCCCCGAACCGACAGGGAAGGACCGGGGAGCTGTTTTTT.

The genes are TRBV3-1 (or the pseudogene TRBV3-2) and TRBJ1-1, with TRBD1 identical over 7 bases. Germline V gives CDR1 LGHDT, CDR2 YNNKEL (reference sequence). V lost 4 bases and J lost 4; bases outside the gene matches: 9. There are 15 residues in the CDR3. In DNA form, the CDR3 reads TGTGCCAGCAGCCCTAGACAGGGATGGAGCACTGAAGCTTTCTTT. Protein: CASSPRQGWSTEAFF.

The CDR3 is CATSAPDKTNTGELFF. The CDR3 nucleotides are TGTGCCACCAGTGCCCCCGACAAGACGAACACCGGGGAGCTGTTTTTT. This sequence joins TRBV24-1 and TRBJ2-2; D uncertain. The CDR3 sequence is 16 residues long. The ends were cut back, 5 bases at V and 0 bases at J, with 12 bases in the middle. Germline CDR1 is KGHDR and CDR2 is SFDVKD.

J is TRBJ1-2 and V is TRBV7-9, with no clear D. CDR1 SEHNR and CDR2 FQNEAQ come from the germline V gene (reference sequence). This CDR3 region has 15 residues. V lost 3 bases and J 4 bases, leaving 15 bases between the germline ends. CDR3 protein: CASSFGRTVPYGYTF. CDR3 DNA sequence: TGTGCCAGCAGCTTTGGCAGAACAGTACCCTATGGCTACACCTTC. The variable domain in full, completed from reference TRBV7-9 and TRBJ1-2, reads DTGVSQNPRHKITKRGQNVTFRCDPISEHNRLYWYRQTLGQGPEFLTYFQNEAQLEKSRLLSDRFSAERPKGSFSTLEIQRTEQGDSAMYLCASSFGRTVPYGYTFGSGTRLTVV.

This rearrangement joins TRBV4-1 to TRBJ1-2; D uncertain. Germline loops: CDR1 MGHRA, CDR2 YSYEKL. The ends were cut back, 2 bases at V and 8 bases at J, with 15 bases in the middle. This CDR3 has 14 amino acids. The DNA for the CDR3 is TGCGCCAGCAGCCAATTGGGCACACCGTCGGGCTACACCTTC. Protein: CASSQLGTPSGYTF.

V gene TRBV19 combines with J gene TRBJ2-2; 7 bases fit TRBD2. The V gene end was trimmed by 0 bases and the J gene end by 6 bases; junction bases not matched to a gene: 4. Germline CDR1 reads LNHDA; CDR2 reads SQIVND (reference sequence). The CDR3 has 15 amino acids. The CDR3 DNA reads as TGTGCCAGTAGTATAGAGGCGGGAGTCTCCGGGGAGCTGTTTTTT. Its protein product is CASSIEAGVSGELFF.

V and J are TRBV6-6 and TRBJ2-3, with D hard to call. The CDR3 runs to 13 residues. V lost 5 bases and J 4 bases, leaving 10 bases between the germline ends. Germline V gene sequence: CDR1 MNHNY, CDR2 SVGAGI (reference sequence). For the CDR3, the DNA is TGTGCCAGCAGTCATCCTTTAGCAGATACGCAGTATTTT. Residues: CASSHPLADTQYF.

The genes are TRBV2 and TRBJ1-2; possibly TRBD1 for D (5 bases). V was cut by 6 bases and J by 8 bases, with 19 bases left in between. The CDR3 has 14 amino acids. Germline assignment: CDR1 SNHLY and CDR2 FYNNEI. In DNA, the CDR3 is TGTGCCAGCAGGGATGGACGGGGGTCTGGCGGCTACACCTTC. Amino acids: CASRDGRGSGGYTF.

This rearrangement joins TRBV9 to TRBJ2-7; D not resolved. Germline-derived CDR1 and CDR2 are SGDLS and YYNGEE. Trimming stripped 0 bases from V and 0 bases from J, with 10 bases between. The CDR3 covers 15 residues. The CDR3 here is CASSVAPGTSYEQYF. CDR3 sequence (DNA): TGTGCCAGCAGCGTAGCCCCAGGAACCTCCTACGAGCAGTACTTC.

This clone occurred once. V gene TRBV6-6 combines with J gene TRBJ2-2; TRBD1 matches at 7 bases. Germline CDR1 reads MNHNY; CDR2 reads SVGAGI (reference sequence). This CDR3 region has 15 residues. The V and J ends lost 6 bases and 3 bases, in that order; junction bases with no gene match: 7. The CDR3: CASRKGQGDTGELFF. The DNA of the CDR3 is TGTGCCAGCAGAAAGGGGCAGGGGGACACCGGGGAGCTGTTTTTT.